This TCR beta chain was sequenced during a study of blood T cell repertoires in COVID-19. Profiling relied on immunoSEQ multiplex PCR, and the TCRdb table lists in-frame clones only, not all of them. This sample carries a few hundred thousand clones, around 84% of them seen once, and the ten largest clones take 8% to 11%. Germline CDR1 reads KGHDR; CDR2 reads SFDVKD. The CDR3 covers 13 residues. Trimming removed 10 bases from V and 7 bases from J; junction bases left unmatched: 9. This chain uses TRBV24-1 with TRBJ1-2; TRBD1 agrees at 9 bases. The sequencing sample was made of peripheral blood. The origin of this receptor is a woman older than 75 with COVID-19, enrolled during active disease. The CDR3 coding sequence is TGTGCCACTAGTAGGGACAGGGTGACTGGCTACACCTTC. It codes for CATSRDRVTGYTF.